These 9 T cell receptor beta chains share one sample of origin, sequenced in a study of OX40 agonist ivuxolimab in advanced cancers. TCRdb keeps only in-frame clones here, not all; method: immunoSEQ multiplex PCR. The profile covers about 79,000 clones, with about 90% appearing a single time and around 6.5% taken by the ten largest. Sequenced material: CD4+ or CD8+ T cells sorted from blood, taken in a trial of the OX40 agonist ivuxolimab. The receptors stem from an adult with an advanced solid tumor such as melanoma, head and neck, liver or kidney cancer.

The rearrangement uses TRBV6-5 and TRBJ2-5; D is possibly TRBD1 or TRBD2 (5 bases each). Looked up from germline, CDR1 is MNHEY and CDR2 is SVGAGI. The CDR3 length is 13 residues. V was trimmed by 10 bases and J by 4 bases, leaving 16 bases between them. CDR3 sequence: CATLGDLLETQYF. CDR3 DNA sequence: TGTGCCACTCTGGGGGATCTTTTAGAGACCCAGTACTTC.

The rearrangement links TRBV19 to TRBJ2-5; no reliable D call. Germline V gene lookup returns CDR1 LNHDA and CDR2 SQIVND (reference sequence). The CDR3 loop spans 12 amino acids. The V and J ends lost 3 bases and 5 bases respectively, with 7 bases between them. The CDR3 sequence is CASSIPSETQYF. In nucleotides, the CDR3 is TGTGCCAGTAGTATTCCCTCCGAGACCCAGTACTTC.

The chain links TRBV19 to TRBJ2-2; tentatively, D is TRBD2 (5 bases). Germline CDR1 reads LNHDA; CDR2 reads SQIVND (reference sequence). V was clipped by 5 bases and J by 2 bases, with 18 bases between them. CDR3 length: 17 residues. The CDR3 region is CASSPPSSVRNTGELFF. CDR3 coding DNA: TGTGCCAGTAGTCCCCCTAGCAGTGTAAGAAACACCGGGGAGCTGTTTTTT. Together with reference TRBV19 and TRBJ2-2, the CDR3 gives the full variable domain: DGGITQSPKYLFRKEGQNVTLSCEQNLNHDAMYWYRQDPGQGLRLIYYSQIVNDFQKGDIAEGYSVSREKKESFPLTVTSAQKNPTAFYLCASSPPSSVRNTGELFFGEGSRLTVL.

The chain recombines TRBV11-2 with TRBJ2-5; the D gene is possibly TRBD2 (5 bases). The CDR3 contains 15 residues. V was cut by 1 base and J by 4 bases, with 13 bases left in between. Looked up from germline, CDR1 is SGHAT and CDR2 is FQNNGV. DNA of the CDR3: TGTGCCAGCAGCTTAGGTACGGGATGGGCAGAGACCCAGTACTTC. Translating it yields CASSLGTGWAETQYF.

The chain employs TRBV7-9 and TRBJ1-3, with D tentatively TRBD1 (6 bases). V lost 4 bases and J lost 2, with 9 bases in between. The CDR3 spans 14 residues. The germline CDR1 and CDR2 sequences are SEHNR and FQNEAQ (reference sequence). The CDR3 DNA sequence: TGTGCCAGCAGCTCACAGGGCACTGGAAACACCATATATTTT. It codes for CASSSQGTGNTIYF.

The chain carries TRBV27 and TRBJ2-2; D might be TRBD1 (5 bases). V was cut by 8 bases and J by 2 bases, with 15 bases left in between. This CDR3 region has 15 residues. Germline CDR1 reads MNHEY; CDR2 reads SMNVEV (reference sequence). DNA for the CDR3: TGTGCCAGCTGCCCCAGACAGACCAACACCGGGGAGCTGTTTTTT. Its protein is CASCPRQTNTGELFF.

V is TRBV5-1 and J is TRBJ2-2, with D possibly TRBD2 on 6 matching bases. Between the trimmed V and J ends, which lost 4 bases and 6 bases, there was a span of 10 bases. From germline, CDR1 is SGHRS and CDR2 YFSETQ. The CDR3 length is 13 residues. This CDR3 is CASSGGESGELFF. In nucleotides, the CDR3 is TGCGCCAGCAGCGGAGGGGAGTCCGGGGAGCTGTTTTTT. Full variable domain (outside the CDR3, taken from reference TRBV5-1 and TRBJ2-2): KAGVTQTPRYLIKTRGQQVTLSCSPISGHRSVSWYQQTPGQGLQFLFEYFSETQRNKGNFPGRFSGRQFSNSRSEMNVSTLELGDSALYLCASSGGESGELFFGEGSRLTVL.

In this sample, this clone turned up a few times. J is TRBJ2-7 and V is TRBV30; TRBD1 matches at 10 bases. Trimming took 6 bases from V and 3 from J; bases not matched to a gene: 17. Germline CDR1 and CDR2: GTSNPN and SVGIG (reference sequence). CDR3 length: 17 residues. Written as DNA, the CDR3 is TGTGCCTGTATACGCGGGACAGGGGCCGAGCGATTCTACGAGCAGTACTTC. Translation: CACIRGTGAERFYEQYF. The full variable domain, in which reference TRBV30 and TRBJ2-7 provide the parts outside the CDR3, is SQTIHQWPATLVQPVGSPLSLECTVEGTSNPNLYWYRQAAGRGLQLLFYSVGIGQISSEVPQNLSASRPQDRQFILSSKKLLLSDSGFYLCACIRGTGAERFYEQYFGPGTRLTVT.

The chain couples TRBV19 to TRBJ1-5; D is unresolved. V lost 7 bases and J 1 base, leaving 11 bases between the germline ends. The length of the CDR3 is 14 residues. CDR1 LNHDA and CDR2 SQIVND come from the germline V gene (reference sequence). Here the CDR3 reads CASTQVGSNQPQHF. In nucleotides, the CDR3 is TGTGCCAGTACCCAGGTTGGGAGCAATCAGCCCCAGCATTTT.